The clone carrying this T cell receptor (beta chain) appeared many times. Its antigen is not identified. These data are taken from a study of T cells in Graves' hyperthyroidism and ophthalmopathy. Study-wide points: The model identified upcoming ophthalmopathy a median about 7.1 months ahead of onset.

What was amplified from RNA transcripts were TCR beta CDR3 regions. The HTBI primer set served for first-round RT-PCR of the TCR CDR3. Via MiXCR, TCRdb re-called the multiplex PCR reads, giving one row per CDR3 protein. This table has almost 350,000 distinct CDR3 sequences, about a sixth appearing once. CDR1 SQVTM and CDR2 ANQGSEA come from the germline V gene. V dropped 3 bases and J dropped 5; count of bases not matched to a gene: 9. The CDR3 consists of 15 residues. Exclusion criteria comprised uncontrolled infection, other autoimmune disease, pregnancy or lactation. The sample was blood. The source is a woman aged 40-49 years with Graves' ophthalmopathy. The rearrangement uses TRBV29-1 and TRBJ2-4, with 8 bases aligning to TRBD2. CDR3 sequence: CSVDTGRAFENIQYF. The CDR3, as DNA: TGCAGCGTTGATACCGGGAGGGCCTTCGAAAACATTCAGTACTTC.